These 5 T cell receptor beta chains were sequenced from one sample in a study of control samples from healthy donors and cancer patients. Produced via immunoSEQ multiplex PCR; TCRdb's table is partial and in-frame only. This sample yields just over 150,000 clones, of which about 90% are seen a single time; around 12% belongs to the top ten. Specimen: blood. Every receptor here comes from a young man in good health.

The chain employs TRBV2 and TRBJ2-1; 11 bases match TRBD2. The germline gives CDR1 SNHLY, CDR2 FYNNEI. This CDR3 has 16 residues. Losses at the gene ends were 5 bases for V and 9 bases for J; bases not matched to a gene: 12. Here the CDR3 reads CASSSYSGGAVSEQFF. The CDR3 DNA reads TGTGCCAGCAGTTCCTATAGCGGGGGGGCCGTATCTGAGCAGTTCTTC.

This clone was observed a single time. This chain links TRBV3-1 (or the pseudogene TRBV3-2) with TRBJ1-2; D perhaps matches TRBD1 (6 bases). The V end was cut by 0 bases, the J end by 3 bases, with 14 bases between. The germline V gene has CDR1 LGHDT and CDR2 YNNKEL (reference sequence). The CDR3 totals 16 residues. CDR3 in amino acids: CASSQDADSSYYGYTF. The DNA for the CDR3 is TGTGCCAGCAGCCAAGACGCGGACAGCTCCTACTATGGCTACACCTTC.

As to this clone: Other DNA variants within this sample encode the same CDR3. This sequence joins TRBV5-4 and TRBJ2-3; perhaps D is TRBD1 or TRBD2 (5 bases each). This CDR3 has 14 amino acids. V lost 4 bases, J lost 6 bases, and 15 bases lay in between. Germline loops: CDR1 SGHNT, CDR2 YYREEE (reference sequence). CDR3 in DNA: TGTGCCAGCAGCCCCGGGACGGACACGGATACGCAGTATTTT. Protein sequence: CASSPGTDTDTQYF.

This chain uses TRBV7-8 with TRBJ1-2; 10 bases map to TRBD1. The CDR3 runs to 15 residues. The germline gives CDR1 SGHVS, CDR2 FQNEAQ. The trim removed 5 bases at V and 4 bases at J, leaving 7 bases unmatched. The DNA of the CDR3 is TGTGCCAGCAGCCCAGGACAGGGGGTCTTCTATGGCTACACCTTC. Translating gives CASSPGQGVFYGYTF.

This chain uses TRBV27 with TRBJ2-7; TRBD2 matches 11 bases. With 5 bases clipped from V and 5 bases from J, the junction kept 5 bases outside the gene matches. Germline V gene sequence: CDR1 MNHEY, CDR2 SMNVEV (reference sequence). This CDR3 has 14 residues. The CDR3 DNA reads TGTGCCAGCAGTCTTACTAGCGGGGGCGACGAGCAGTACTTC. The encoded protein is CASSLTSGGDEQYF.